This T cell receptor (beta chain) was recovered during a study of OX40 agonist ivuxolimab in advanced cancers. Whole-study context: Patients were treated with intravenous ivuxolimab, dosed at 0.01 to 10 mg/kg and infused every 2 weeks. Patients assigned to dose escalation were diagnosed with hepatocellular carcinoma, melanoma, renal cell or head and neck cancer.

Measured with immunoSEQ multiplex PCR; TCRdb has only the in-frame clones, and not every one. The sample contains more than 45,000 clones, about 88% of which appear only once. With respect to this clone: The antigen is unknown.

Trimming cost V 1 base and J 6 bases, with 17 bases left between them. The CDR3 covers 16 residues. The germline V gene encodes CDR1 SGHNT and CDR2 YENEEA. General observations from the study: Both blood CD4+ and CD8+ T cells showed clonal growth by week 6 at 0.1 to 3.0 mg/kg.

Sequences were derived from CD4+ or CD8+ T cells sorted from blood, sampled in a trial of the OX40 agonist ivuxolimab. V usage is TRBV11-3 and J usage is TRBJ2-3; D tentatively fits TRBD1 or TRBD2 (5 bases each). The source of this sequence is an adult with an advanced solid tumor such as melanoma, head and neck, liver or kidney cancer. Written as DNA, the CDR3 is TGTGCCAGCAGCTTAGGACAGACCCGGGGATCCGATACGCAGTATTTT. Translated: CASSLGQTRGSDTQYF.